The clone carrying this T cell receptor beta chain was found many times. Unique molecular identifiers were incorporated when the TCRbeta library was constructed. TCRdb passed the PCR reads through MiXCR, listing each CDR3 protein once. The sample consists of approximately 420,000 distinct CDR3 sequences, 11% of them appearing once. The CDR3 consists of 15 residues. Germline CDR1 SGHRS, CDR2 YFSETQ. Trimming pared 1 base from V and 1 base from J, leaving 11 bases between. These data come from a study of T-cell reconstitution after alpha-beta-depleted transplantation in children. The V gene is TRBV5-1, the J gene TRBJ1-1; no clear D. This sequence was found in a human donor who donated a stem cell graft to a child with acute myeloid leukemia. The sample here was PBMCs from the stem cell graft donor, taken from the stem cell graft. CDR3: CASSLYGGTNTEAFF. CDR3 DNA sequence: TGCGCCAGCAGCTTGTACGGCGGTACGAACACTGAAGCTTTCTTT.